This T cell receptor beta chain is drawn from a study of blood T cell repertoires in COVID-19. Study-level information: Acute-phase and convalescent COVID-19 samples originated in the United States, Italy and Spain. From T cells, B-cell-depleted T cells, or PBMCs came the material, which was cDNA or gDNA.

The Seattle patients, enrolled during active infection, were followed longitudinally. Germline CDR1 is PRHDT and CDR2 is FYEKMQ (reference sequence). This CDR3 has 18 amino acids. The V segment lost 5 bases and the J segment 0 bases; nucleotides outside the gene matches: 7. TCRdb keeps only in-frame clones here, not all; method: immunoSEQ multiplex PCR. This table has about 370,000 clones, 70% to 90% appearing once. The chain employs TRBV13 and TRBJ2-1; 13 bases match TRBD2. The TCR originated in a woman aged 30 to 39 with COVID-19, enrolled during active disease. The sequencing sample was made of peripheral blood. The CDR3 reads CASSPGTSGDPSYNEQFF. The CDR3 DNA reads as TGTGCCAGCAGCCCCGGGACTAGCGGGGACCCCTCCTACAATGAGCAGTTCTTC. Full variable domain (outside the CDR3, taken from reference TRBV13 and TRBJ2-1): AAGVIQSPRHLIKEKRETATLKCYPIPRHDTVYWYQQGPGQDPQFLISFYEKMQSDKGSIPDRFSAQQFSDYHSELNMSSLELGDSALYFCASSPGTSGDPSYNEQFFGPGTRLTVL.